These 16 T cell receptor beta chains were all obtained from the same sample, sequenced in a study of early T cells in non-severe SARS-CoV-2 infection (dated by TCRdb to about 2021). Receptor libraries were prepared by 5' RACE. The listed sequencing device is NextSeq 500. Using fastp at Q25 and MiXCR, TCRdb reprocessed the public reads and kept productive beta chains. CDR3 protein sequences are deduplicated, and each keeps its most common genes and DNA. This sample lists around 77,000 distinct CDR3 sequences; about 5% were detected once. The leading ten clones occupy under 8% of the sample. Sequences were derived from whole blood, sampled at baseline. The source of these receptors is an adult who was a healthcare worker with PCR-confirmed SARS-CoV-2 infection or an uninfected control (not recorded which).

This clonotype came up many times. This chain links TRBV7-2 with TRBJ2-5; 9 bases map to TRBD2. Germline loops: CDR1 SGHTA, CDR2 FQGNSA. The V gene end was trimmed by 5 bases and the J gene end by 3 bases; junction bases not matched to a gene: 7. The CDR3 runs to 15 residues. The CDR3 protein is CASSVLAGVKETQYF. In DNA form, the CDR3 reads TGTGCCAGCAGCGTTTTAGCGGGAGTTAAAGAGACCCAGTACTTC.

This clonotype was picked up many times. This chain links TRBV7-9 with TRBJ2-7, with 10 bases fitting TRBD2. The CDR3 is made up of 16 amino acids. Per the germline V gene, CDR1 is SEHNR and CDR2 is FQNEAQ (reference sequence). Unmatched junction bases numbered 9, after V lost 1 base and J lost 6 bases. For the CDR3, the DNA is TGTGCCAGCAGCTTAGGGGGGATAGCGGGAGGTGGCGAGCAGTACTTC. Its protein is CASSLGGIAGGGEQYF.

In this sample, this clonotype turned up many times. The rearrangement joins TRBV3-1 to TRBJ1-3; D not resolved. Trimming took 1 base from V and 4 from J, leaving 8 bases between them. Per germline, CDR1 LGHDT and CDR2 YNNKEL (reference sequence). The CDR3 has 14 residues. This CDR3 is CASSQVELGNTIYF. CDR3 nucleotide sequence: TGTGCCAGCAGCCAAGTGGAACTCGGAAACACCATATATTTT.

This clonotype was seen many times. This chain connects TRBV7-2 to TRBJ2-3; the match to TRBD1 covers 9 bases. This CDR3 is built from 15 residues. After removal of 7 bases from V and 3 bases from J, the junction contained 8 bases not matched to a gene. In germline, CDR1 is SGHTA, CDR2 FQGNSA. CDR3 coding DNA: TGTGCCAGCACACTAGGGACAGGGAGAACAGATACGCAGTATTTT. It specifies CASTLGTGRTDTQYF.

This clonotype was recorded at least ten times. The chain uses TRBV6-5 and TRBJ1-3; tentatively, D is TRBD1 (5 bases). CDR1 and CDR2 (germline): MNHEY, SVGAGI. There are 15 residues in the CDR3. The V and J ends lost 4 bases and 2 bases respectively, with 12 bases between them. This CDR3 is CASSSRPGPGNTIYF. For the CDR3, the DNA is TGTGCCAGCAGTTCTCGGCCAGGGCCTGGAAACACCATATATTTT.

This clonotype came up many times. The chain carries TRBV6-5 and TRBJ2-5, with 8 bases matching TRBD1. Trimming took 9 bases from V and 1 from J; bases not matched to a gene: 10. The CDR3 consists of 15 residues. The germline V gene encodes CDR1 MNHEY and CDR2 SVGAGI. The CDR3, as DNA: TGTGCCAGTTCCGGGACAGGCTCGTCCCAAGAGACCCAGTACTTC. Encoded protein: CASSGTGSSQETQYF.

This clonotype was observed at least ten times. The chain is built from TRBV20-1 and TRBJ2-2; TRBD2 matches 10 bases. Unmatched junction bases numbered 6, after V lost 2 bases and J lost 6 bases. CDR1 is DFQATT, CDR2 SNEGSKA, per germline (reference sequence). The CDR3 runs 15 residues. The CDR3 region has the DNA TGCAGTGCTAGACAGCGGGAGGGGAGAGCCGGGGAGCTGTTTTTT. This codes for CSARQREGRAGELFF.

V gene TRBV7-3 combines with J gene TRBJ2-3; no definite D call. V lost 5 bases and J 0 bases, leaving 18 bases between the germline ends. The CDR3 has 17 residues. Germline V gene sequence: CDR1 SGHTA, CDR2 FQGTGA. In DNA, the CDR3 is TGTGCCAGCAGCCCTTTTCGGGCGTCATGGAGCACAGATACGCAGTATTTT. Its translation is CASSPFRASWSTDTQYF.

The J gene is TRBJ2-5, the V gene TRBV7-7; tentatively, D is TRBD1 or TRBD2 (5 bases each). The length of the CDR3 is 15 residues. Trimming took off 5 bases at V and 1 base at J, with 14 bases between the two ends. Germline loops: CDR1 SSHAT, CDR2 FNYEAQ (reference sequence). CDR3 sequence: CASSDRGRPQETQYF. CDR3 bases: TGTGCCAGCAGCGACCGGGGACGGCCCCAAGAGACCCAGTACTTC.

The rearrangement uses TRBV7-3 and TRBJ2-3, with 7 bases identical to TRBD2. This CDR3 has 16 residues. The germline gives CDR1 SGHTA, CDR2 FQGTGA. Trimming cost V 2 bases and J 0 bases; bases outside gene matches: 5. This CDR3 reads CASSLLPAGSTDTQYF. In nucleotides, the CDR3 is TGTGCCAGCAGCTTACTACCAGCGGGAAGCACAGATACGCAGTATTTT.

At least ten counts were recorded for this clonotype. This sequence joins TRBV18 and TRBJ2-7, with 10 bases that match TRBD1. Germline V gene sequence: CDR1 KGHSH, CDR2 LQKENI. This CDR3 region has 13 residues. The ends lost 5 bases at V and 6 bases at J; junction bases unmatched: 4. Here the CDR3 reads CASSGQGGREQYF. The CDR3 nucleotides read TGTGCCAGCTCAGGACAGGGGGGACGCGAGCAGTACTTC.

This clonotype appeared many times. DNA of the CDR3: TGTGCCAGCAGCTCGGGACATTCTTCACCCCTCCACTTT. Translated, it gives CASSSGHSSPLHF. The chain combines TRBV7-8 with TRBJ1-6, with a possible D match to TRBD1 (6 bases). CDR1 is SGHVS and CDR2 is FQNEAQ in the germline V gene. This CDR3 is built from 13 residues. Trimming removed 4 bases from V and 9 bases from J, with 10 bases in between.

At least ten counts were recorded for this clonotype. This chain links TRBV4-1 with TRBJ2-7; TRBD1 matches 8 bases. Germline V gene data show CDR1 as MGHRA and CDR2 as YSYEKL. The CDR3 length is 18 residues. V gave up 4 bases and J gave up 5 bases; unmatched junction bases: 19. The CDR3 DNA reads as TGCGCCAGCAGCCCAGGAGGGGCCAGGACAGGGATGATACACGAGCAGTACTTC. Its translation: CASSPGGARTGMIHEQYF.

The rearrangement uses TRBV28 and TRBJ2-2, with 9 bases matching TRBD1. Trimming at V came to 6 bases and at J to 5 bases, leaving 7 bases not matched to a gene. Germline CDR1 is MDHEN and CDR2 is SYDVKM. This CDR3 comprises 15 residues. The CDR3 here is CASSLTGGRTGELFF. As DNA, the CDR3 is TGTGCCAGCAGCCTTACAGGGGGCCGGACCGGGGAGCTGTTTTTT.

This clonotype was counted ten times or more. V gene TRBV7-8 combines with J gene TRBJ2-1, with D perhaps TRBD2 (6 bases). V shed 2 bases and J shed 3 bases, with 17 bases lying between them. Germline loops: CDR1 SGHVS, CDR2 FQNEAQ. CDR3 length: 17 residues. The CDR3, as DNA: TGTGCCAGCAGCTTATGGTCTAGCGACTACTTCTACAATGAGCAGTTCTTC. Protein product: CASSLWSSDYFYNEQFF.

DNA of the CDR3: TGCGCCAGCAGCCTCAGGGAACGGGGCGAGCAGTACTTC. Protein: CASSLRERGEQYF. The chain has TRBV5-1 and TRBJ2-7; D possibly uses TRBD1 or TRBD2 (5 bases each). Trimming shortened V by 4 bases and J by 6 bases, and 14 bases separated the two germline ends. This CDR3 contains 13 residues. The V gene's germline CDR1 is SGHRS and CDR2 YFSETQ. Full variable domain (missing parts from reference TRBV5-1 and TRBJ2-7): KAGVTQTPRYLIKTRGQQVTLSCSPISGHRSVSWYQQTPGQGLQFLFEYFSETQRNKGNFPGRFSGRQFSNSRSEMNVSTLELGDSALYLCASSLRERGEQYFGPGTRLTVT.